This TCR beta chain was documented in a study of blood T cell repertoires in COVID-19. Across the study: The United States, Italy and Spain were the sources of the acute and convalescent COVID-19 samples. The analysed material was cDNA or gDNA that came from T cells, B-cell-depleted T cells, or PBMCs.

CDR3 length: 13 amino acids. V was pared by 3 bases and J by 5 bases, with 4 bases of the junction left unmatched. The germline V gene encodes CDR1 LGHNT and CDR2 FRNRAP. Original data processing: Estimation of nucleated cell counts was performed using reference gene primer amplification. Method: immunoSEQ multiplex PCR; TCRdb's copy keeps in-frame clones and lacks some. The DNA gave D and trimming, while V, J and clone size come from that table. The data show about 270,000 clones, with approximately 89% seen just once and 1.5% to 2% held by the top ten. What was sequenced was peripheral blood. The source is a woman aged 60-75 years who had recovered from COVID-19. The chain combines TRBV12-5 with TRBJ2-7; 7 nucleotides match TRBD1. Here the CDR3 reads CASGFDRDNEQYF. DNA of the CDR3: TGTGCTAGTGGTTTTGACAGGGATAACGAGCAGTACTTC.